Many counts were recorded for the clone carrying this T cell receptor beta chain. This sample is drawn from a study of T-cell reconstitution after alpha-beta-depleted transplantation in children. This CDR3 spans 17 amino acids. Deletions cut 4 bases from V and 0 bases from J, with 16 bases between. Construction of the TCRbeta library involved unique molecular identifiers. TCRdb itself ran the PCR reads through MiXCR, one entry per CDR3 protein. The sample records a few hundred thousand distinct CDR3 sequences, under 15% being singletons. This specimen consisted of PBMCs from the stem cell graft donor, obtained from the stem cell graft. V usage is TRBV12-3 or TRBV12-4 and J usage is TRBJ1-5, with D maybe TRBD1 (6 bases). This TCR was sampled from a human donor who donated a stem cell graft to a child with combined immunodeficiency. CDR3 region: CASSSTGHQGSNQPQHF. The CDR3 DNA reads as TGTGCCAGCAGTTCCACAGGGCACCAAGGTAGCAATCAGCCCCAGCATTTT.